The 23 T cell receptor beta chains below come from one sample, sequenced in a study of shared clonotypes between healthy human individuals. Produced via immunoSEQ multiplex PCR; TCRdb's table is partial and in-frame only. Of some 2,500,000 clones listed, under 95% are singletons. The sequenced material came from naive CD4+ T cells from PBMCs. The subset denotes: CD45RA+ positively selected. These receptors were obtained from a young man in good health. Some clones in this sample may be carry-over from other donors' samples.

Comments on this clone: Other DNA sequences from this sample encode an identical CDR3 as well. This chain uses TRBV4-3 with TRBJ2-6, with a weak D call TRBD2 (6 bases). Trimming removed 4 bases from V and 4 bases from J, with 11 bases in between. The CDR3 has 15 residues. Germline values: CDR1 LGHNA, CDR2 YSLEER. The CDR3 DNA reads TGCGCCAGCAGCCCGGGGGTATCAGGGGCCAACGTCCTGACTTTC. Protein sequence: CASSPGVSGANVLTF.

The rearrangement joins TRBV9 to TRBJ1-1, with D possibly being TRBD1 (6 bases). The V end was cut by 3 bases, the J end by 4 bases, with 10 bases between. The length of the CDR3 is 13 residues. Per the germline V gene, CDR1 is SGDLS and CDR2 is YYNGEE. Written as DNA, the CDR3 is TGTGCCAGCAGCGGCGAGGGGGGCACTGAAGCTTTCTTT. It is translated as CASSGEGGTEAFF.

With regard to this clone: The sample has other DNA sequences that encode this CDR3 too. J is TRBJ2-5 and V is TRBV5-1, with D hard to call. This CDR3 has 14 residues. The germline V and J ends were trimmed by 0 bases and 2 bases, with 8 bases remaining between them. Germline CDR1 reads SGHRS; CDR2 reads YFSETQ. DNA for the CDR3: TGCGCCAGCAGCTTGGGACGTACTCAAGAGACCCAGTACTTC. Its translation: CASSLGRTQETQYF.

The chain links TRBV27 to TRBJ2-1; TRBD2 matches at 11 bases. Germline V gene data show CDR1 as MNHEY and CDR2 as SMNVEV (reference sequence). The CDR3 covers 19 residues. V gave up 6 bases and J gave up 5 bases; unmatched junction bases: 18. The CDR3 sequence: CASSKISGRAYYANNEQFF. The CDR3 DNA reads TGTGCCAGCAGCAAAATTAGCGGGAGGGCCTATTATGCAAACAATGAGCAGTTCTTC.

This clone was recorded only once. The gene calls are TRBV7-2 and TRBJ2-4; TRBD1 matches 10 bases. Germline V gives CDR1 SGHTA, CDR2 FQGNSA. There are 17 residues in the CDR3. V was clipped by 5 bases and J by 0 bases; unmatched bases: 7. CDR3 protein: CASSPRTGGIAKNIQYF. CDR3 nucleotides: TGTGCCAGCAGCCCCCGGACAGGGGGAATAGCCAAAAACATTCAGTACTTC.

This clone was seen more than once but under ten times. The chain is built from TRBV30 and TRBJ1-5, with D perhaps TRBD1 (5 bases). This CDR3 region has 15 residues. The V gene lost 2 bases and the J gene lost 7 bases, with 18 bases spanning the gap. From germline, CDR1 is GTSNPN and CDR2 SVGIG (reference sequence). This chain's CDR3 is CAWSFPRAKGQPQHF. The CDR3 DNA reads TGTGCCTGGAGTTTCCCCCGCGCCAAGGGGCAGCCCCAGCATTTT.

The chain joins TRBV6-6 to TRBJ2-5; a possible D gene is TRBD1 (5 bases). Looked up from germline, CDR1 is MNHNY and CDR2 is SVGAGI (reference sequence). The length of the CDR3 is 12 residues. The V end lost 7 bases, the J end lost 5 bases, and 11 bases lay between the germline ends. In DNA form, the CDR3 reads TGTGCCAGCACGCAGGGTGCGGAGACCCAGTACTTC. Its translation: CASTQGAETQYF.

The CDR3 spells CASSYSGRLSYNEQFF. The CDR3 bases are TGTGCCAGCAGCTATAGCGGGAGGCTTTCCTACAATGAGCAGTTCTTC. The chain links TRBV7-9 to TRBJ2-1, with 10 nucleotides matching TRBD2. The germline gives CDR1 SEHNR, CDR2 FQNEAQ (reference sequence). The CDR3 sequence is 16 residues long. Trimming took 4 bases from V and 1 from J; bases not matched to a gene: 4.

This chain joins TRBV4-1 and TRBJ2-7, with TRBD1 as a possible D gene (6 bases). This CDR3 contains 14 residues. The V end lost 1 base, the J end lost 2 bases, and 9 bases lay between the germline ends. CDR1 is MGHRA and CDR2 is YSYEKL in the germline V gene. CDR3 loop: CASSQGTVTYEQYF. In DNA form, the CDR3 reads TGCGCCAGCAGCCAAGGGACAGTTACCTACGAGCAGTACTTC.

The gene calls are TRBV5-4 and TRBJ2-5; possibly TRBD2 for D (6 bases). CDR3 length: 14 amino acids. Germline V CDR1 and CDR2: SGHNT, YYREEE (reference sequence). Trimming took off 4 bases at V and 5 bases at J, with 15 bases between the two ends. The CDR3 here is CASSGDLRVETQYF. The CDR3 coding sequence is TGTGCCAGCAGCGGGGACTTGCGCGTCGAGACCCAGTACTTC.

The chain employs TRBV5-1 and TRBJ2-1, with 11 bases identical to TRBD2. V was clipped by 0 bases and J by 13 bases; unmatched bases: 6. The CDR3 contains 14 residues. Germline lookup yields CDR1 SGHRS and CDR2 YFSETQ. The CDR3 nucleotides read TGCGCCAGCAGCTTGGGAACTAGCGGGAGCTTCCAGTTCTTC. Amino acid sequence: CASSLGTSGSFQFF.

The chain has TRBV28 and TRBJ2-7; no clear D gene. This CDR3 is 12 amino acids long. V lost 4 bases and J 6 bases, leaving 10 bases between the germline ends. In germline, CDR1 is MDHEN, CDR2 SYDVKM. CDR3 sequence reads: CASSSDNAEQYF. The CDR3 DNA follows: TGTGCCAGCAGTTCCGACAACGCCGAGCAGTACTTC.

The gene calls are TRBV25-1 and TRBJ2-4; 9 bases align to TRBD1. V was pared by 6 bases and J by 5 bases, with 2 bases of the junction left unmatched. This CDR3 region has 13 residues. CDR1 and CDR2 (germline): MGHDK, SYGVNS. The DNA of the CDR3 is TGTGCCAGCAGAAGGACAGGGGAAAACATTCAGTACTTC. This codes for CASRRTGENIQYF. Full variable domain (outside the CDR3, taken from reference TRBV25-1 and TRBJ2-4): EADIYQTPRYLVIGTGKKITLECSQTMGHDKMYWYQQDPGMELHLIHYSYGVNSTEKGDLSSESTVSRIRTEHFPLTLESARPSHTSQYLCASRRTGENIQYFGAGTRLSVL.

V usage is TRBV28 and J usage is TRBJ2-7; TRBD1 matches at 9 bases. J gave up 2 bases and V 6 bases, and 14 bases lay outside the gene matches. From germline, CDR1 is MDHEN and CDR2 SYDVKM. The length of the CDR3 is 17 residues. The DNA for the CDR3 is TGTGCCAGCAGGGCTTCTGTTGACAGGGGGTTGGCCTACGAGCAGTACTTC. This gives the protein CASRASVDRGLAYEQYF. Looking up the rest from reference TRBV28 and TRBJ2-7 gives the full variable domain: DVKVTQSSRYLVKRTGEKVFLECVQDMDHENMFWYRQDPGLGLRLIYFSYDVKMKEKGDIPEGYSVSREKKERFSLILESASTNQTSMYLCASRASVDRGLAYEQYFGPGTRLTVT.

The rearrangement joins TRBV11-2 to TRBJ2-7; D is ambiguous. The germline V gene has CDR1 SGHAT and CDR2 FQNNGV. CDR3 length: 14 amino acids. V shed 4 bases and J shed 0 bases, with 10 bases lying between them. The CDR3 bases are TGTGCCAGCAGCTCCGGCGTGGACTCCTACGAGCAGTACTTC. This encodes CASSSGVDSYEQYF.

The gene calls are TRBV7-3 and TRBJ2-1; D uncertain. This CDR3 region has 15 residues. V dropped 1 base and J dropped 7 bases, with 14 bases sitting between them. Germline CDR1 and CDR2: SGHTA and FQGTGA. The CDR3 DNA reads as TGTGCCAGCAGCTTAAGTCCTTCCGTTGGGAATGAGCAGTTCTTC. It is translated as CASSLSPSVGNEQFF.

The J gene is TRBJ2-5, the V gene TRBV18; D is perhaps TRBD1 (5 bases). The germline CDR1 and CDR2 sequences are KGHSH and LQKENI. This CDR3 region has 15 residues. Trimming stripped 3 bases from V and 2 bases from J, with 13 bases between. The CDR3 sequence: CASSPYGAGQETQYF. Written as DNA, the CDR3 is TGTGCCAGCTCACCTTATGGGGCTGGGCAAGAGACCCAGTACTTC.

J is TRBJ1-1 and V is TRBV9; the D is unclear. The CDR3 loop spans 14 amino acids. V shed 0 bases and J shed 0 bases, with 6 bases lying between them. In germline, CDR1 is SGDLS, CDR2 YYNGEE. CDR3 loop: CASSVAQLNTEAFF. Written as DNA, the CDR3 is TGTGCCAGCAGCGTAGCACAGCTGAACACTGAAGCTTTCTTT.

The chain uses TRBV7-2 and TRBJ2-5; 9 bases align to TRBD2. Germline assignment: CDR1 SGHTA and CDR2 FQGNSA. CDR3 size: 16 residues. V was pared by 0 bases and J by 3 bases, with 5 bases of the junction left unmatched. CDR3 in DNA: TGTGCCAGCAGCTTAGCGTTGGGACTAGCCGAAGAGACCCAGTACTTC. As protein: CASSLALGLAEETQYF.

The rearrangement links TRBV6-1 to TRBJ1-3; D not resolved. V was pared by 3 bases and J by 0 bases, with 9 bases between. This CDR3 contains 15 residues. CDR1 MNHNS and CDR2 SASEGT come from the germline V gene. CDR3 in amino acids: CASSDRPYSGNTIYF. Written as DNA, the CDR3 is TGTGCCAGCAGTGACAGACCTTACTCTGGAAACACCATATATTTT.

The chain carries TRBV28 and TRBJ1-1; TRBD1 is a possible D gene (6 bases). Germline CDR1 and CDR2: MDHEN and SYDVKM. Trimming stripped 3 bases from V and 1 base from J, with 18 bases between. CDR3 length: 17 amino acids. The CDR3 DNA sequence: TGTGCCAGCAGTTTCCTTGGAGGGGGAGGACCGAACACTGAAGCTTTCTTT. It is translated as CASSFLGGGGPNTEAFF.

Of note for this clone: Other nucleotide sequences from this sample produce the same CDR3. The rearrangement joins TRBV7-9 to TRBJ2-7; D tentatively reads TRBD1 or TRBD2 (6 bases each). The V gene lost 3 bases and the J gene lost 2 bases, with 8 bases spanning the gap. The CDR3 has 13 amino acids. The germline CDR1 and CDR2 sequences are SEHNR and FQNEAQ (reference sequence). In DNA, the CDR3 is TGTGCCAGCAGCTTGGGGGGCCCCTACGAGCAGTACTTC. Residues: CASSLGGPYEQYF. The full variable domain, in which reference TRBV7-9 and TRBJ2-7 provide the parts outside the CDR3, is DTGVSQNPRHKITKRGQNVTFRCDPISEHNRLYWYRQTLGQGPEFLTYFQNEAQLEKSRLLSDRFSAERPKGSFSTLEIQRTEQGDSAMYLCASSLGGPYEQYFGPGTRLTVT.

The chain uses TRBV2 and TRBJ2-5; 13 bases are shared with TRBD2. The V and J ends lost 8 bases and 4 bases, in that order; junction bases with no gene match: 7. Per the germline V gene, CDR1 is SNHLY and CDR2 is FYNNEI. The CDR3 is 15 residues long. This CDR3 reads CASQRGLAGTETQYF. The CDR3 region has the DNA TGTGCCAGCCAACGGGGACTAGCGGGAACAGAGACCCAGTACTTC.